The clone carrying this T cell receptor (beta chain) has at least ten counts. Its target is unknown. Germline V lookup: CDR1 SEHNR, CDR2 FQNEAQ (reference sequence). The V end lost 5 bases, the J end lost 5 bases, and 18 bases lay between the germline ends. CDR3 size: 15 residues. The source of the sample is a study of T cell repertoires in cytomegalovirus infection. About the study: Signatures in public TCR beta sequences pointed to both CMV infection and matching HLA type. Study results and caveats: Cumulative frequency (of public TCR beta family members) identified carriers of CMV plus the relevant HLA.

TCRdb reprocessed the reads via MiXCR and lists one record per CDR3 protein. The sample includes roughly 800,000 distinct CDR3 sequences, roughly 29% seen only once; the top ten take roughly 13%. This receptor was identified in a human donor in good health (CMV status not recorded). Some clones in this sample may be carry-over from other donors' samples. The genes are TRBV7-9 and TRBJ2-5, with D hard to call. Sequencing was performed on cultured CD8+ T cells from PBMCs, taken from culture after CMV antigen stimulation. For the CDR3, the DNA is TGTGCCAGCAGCCCAACGTTGGGTTTCTCGGAGACCCAGTACTTC. This gives the protein CASSPTLGFSETQYF. The full variable domain, with the rest looked up from reference TRBV7-9 and TRBJ2-5, is DTGVSQNPRHKITKRGQNVTFRCDPISEHNRLYWYRQTLGQGPEFLTYFQNEAQLEKSRLLSDRFSAERPKGSFSTLEIQRTEQGDSAMYLCASSPTLGFSETQYFGPGTRLLVL.